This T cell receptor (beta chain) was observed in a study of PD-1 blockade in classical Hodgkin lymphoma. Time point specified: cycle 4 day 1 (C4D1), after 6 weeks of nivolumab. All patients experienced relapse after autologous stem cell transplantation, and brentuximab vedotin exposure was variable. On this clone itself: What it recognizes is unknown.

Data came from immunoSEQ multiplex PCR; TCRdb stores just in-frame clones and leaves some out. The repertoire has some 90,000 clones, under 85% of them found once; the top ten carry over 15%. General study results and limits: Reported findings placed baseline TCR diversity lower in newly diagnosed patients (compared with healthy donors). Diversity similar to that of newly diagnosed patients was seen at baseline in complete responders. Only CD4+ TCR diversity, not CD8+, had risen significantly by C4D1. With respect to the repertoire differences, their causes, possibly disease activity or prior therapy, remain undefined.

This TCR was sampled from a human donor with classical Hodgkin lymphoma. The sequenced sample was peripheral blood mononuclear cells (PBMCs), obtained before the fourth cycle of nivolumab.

The DNA of the CDR3 is TGCGCCAGCAGCTTTGGGGGTAGCGAGGCGCAGTACTTC. Amino acids: CASSFGGSEAQYF. V usage is TRBV5-1 and J usage is TRBJ2-7, with D perhaps matching TRBD1 or TRBD2 (5 bases each). Trimming stripped 2 bases from V and 9 bases from J, with 15 bases between. CDR1 and CDR2 from the germline V gene are SGHRS and YFSETQ. The CDR3 consists of 13 residues.